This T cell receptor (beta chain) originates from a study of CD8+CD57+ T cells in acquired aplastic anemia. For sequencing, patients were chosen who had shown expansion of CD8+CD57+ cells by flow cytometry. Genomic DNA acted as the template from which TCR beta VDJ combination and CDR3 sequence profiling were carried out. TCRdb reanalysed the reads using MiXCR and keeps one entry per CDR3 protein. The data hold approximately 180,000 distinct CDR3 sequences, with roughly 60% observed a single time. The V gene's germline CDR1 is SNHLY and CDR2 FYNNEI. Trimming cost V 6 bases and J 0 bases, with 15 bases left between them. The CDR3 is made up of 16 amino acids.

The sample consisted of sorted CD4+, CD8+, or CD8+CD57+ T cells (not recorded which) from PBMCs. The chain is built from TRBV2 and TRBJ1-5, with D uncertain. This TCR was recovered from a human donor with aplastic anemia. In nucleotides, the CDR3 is TGTGCCAGCAGCCCACACCAAGGTCGTAGCAATCAGCCCCAGCATTTT. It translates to CASSPHQGRSNQPQHF.